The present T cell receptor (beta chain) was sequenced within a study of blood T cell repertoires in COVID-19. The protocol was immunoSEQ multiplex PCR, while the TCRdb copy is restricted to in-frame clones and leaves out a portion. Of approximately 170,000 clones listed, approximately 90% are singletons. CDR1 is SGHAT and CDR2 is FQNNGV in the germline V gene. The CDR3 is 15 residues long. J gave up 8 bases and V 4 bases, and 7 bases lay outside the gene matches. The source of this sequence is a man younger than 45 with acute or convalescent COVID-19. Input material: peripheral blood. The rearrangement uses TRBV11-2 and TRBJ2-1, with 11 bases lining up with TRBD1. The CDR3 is CASSSGQGDYDEQFF. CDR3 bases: TGTGCCAGCAGCTCGGGACAGGGGGACTATGATGAGCAGTTCTTC.